The 30 T cell receptor beta chains below were found in one sample sequenced in a study of CD8 T cells in ankylosing spondylitis (dated by TCRdb to about 2017). Library construction relied on 5' RACE. Sequenced using an Illumina HiSeq 2500. TCRdb handled the public reads itself, with Q25 trimming in fastp and clone calling in MiXCR, and kept productive beta chains. For every CDR3 protein sequence, its rows merge into one entry that carries the most common genes and DNA. For this sample there are some 240,000 distinct CDR3 sequences; roughly 25% appear just once. Approximately 0.61% of the sample is held by the ten biggest clonotypes. The sample was blood, either unsorted or a sorted T cell fraction (not recorded which). Every receptor here comes from a male donor with ankylosing spondylitis or in good health (not recorded which).

This clonotype came up many times. The chain couples TRBV4-1 to TRBJ1-4; 7 nucleotides align to TRBD1. CDR1 MGHRA and CDR2 YSYEKL come from the germline V gene. The CDR3 runs 14 residues. V trimming: 4 bases; J trimming: 8 bases; junction bases outside the gene matches: 7. CDR3 protein: CASSPRQGGEKLFF. The CDR3 coding sequence is TGCGCCAGCAGCCCCCGACAGGGTGGGGAAAAACTGTTTTTT.

This clonotype was seen repeatedly, ten times or more. The chain recombines TRBV3-1 with TRBJ2-1, with D unclear. This CDR3 contains 13 residues. CDR1 and CDR2 from the germline V gene are LGHDT and YNNKEL (reference sequence). Trimming took 4 bases from V and 3 from J, leaving 7 bases between them. The chain's CDR3 is CASSRSNYNEQFF. The DNA of the CDR3 is TGTGCCAGCAGCCGTTCCAACTACAATGAGCAGTTCTTC.

This clonotype was seen at least ten times. This chain uses TRBV9 with TRBJ2-5, with 9 nucleotides matching TRBD1. The J segment lost 5 bases and the V segment lost 3 bases, leaving 2 bases of the junction unmatched. Looked up from germline, CDR1 is SGDLS and CDR2 is YYNGEE. The CDR3 has 13 residues. DNA for the CDR3: TGTGCCAGCAGCGGGACAGGGGTTGAGACCCAGTACTTC. Protein product: CASSGTGVETQYF.

In its sample, this clonotype was seen many times. The chain combines TRBV20-1 with TRBJ1-1; no definite D call. Trimming removed 3 bases from V and 4 bases from J, with 9 bases in between. CDR1 is DFQATT and CDR2 is SNEGSKA in the germline V gene (reference sequence). The CDR3 has 12 residues. CDR3 amino acids: CSARREVTEAFF. The CDR3 region has the DNA TGCAGTGCTAGGAGGGAAGTCACTGAAGCTTTCTTT.

This clonotype has a count of ten or more. J is TRBJ2-5 and V is TRBV20-1; 13 nucleotides agree with TRBD2. The germline gives CDR1 DFQATT, CDR2 SNEGSKA (reference sequence). The J segment lost 3 bases and the V segment lost 5 bases, leaving 6 bases of the junction unmatched. The CDR3 spans 15 residues. The CDR3 protein is CSAETTSGGKETQYF. Written as DNA, the CDR3 is TGCAGTGCTGAAACGACTAGCGGGGGGAAAGAGACCCAGTACTTC.

This chain connects TRBV12-3 or TRBV12-4 to TRBJ2-2; D unresolved. CDR3 size: 12 residues. V lost 10 bases and J 6 bases, leaving 12 bases between the germline ends. The CDR3 sequence: CATLALSGELFF. The CDR3 nucleotides read TGTGCCACCCTTGCGCTTTCCGGGGAGCTGTTTTTT.

There are many counts of this clonotype. The CDR3 spells CASSSRRTANYGYTF. Here the CDR3 DNA reads TGTGCCAGCAGTTCTCGACGGACAGCTAACTATGGCTACACCTTC. The J gene is TRBJ1-2, the V gene TRBV12-3 or TRBV12-4; maybe TRBD1 (6 bases). The CDR3 sequence is 15 residues long. V was cut by 4 bases and J by 0 bases, with 12 bases left in between.

This clonotype was picked up many times. This chain uses TRBV20-1 with TRBJ1-6; 8 bases are a match to TRBD1. This CDR3 comprises 12 residues. Germline trimming cut 4 bases from V and 12 bases from J; bases unmatched to any gene: 5. Looked up from germline, CDR1 is DFQATT and CDR2 is SNEGSKA (reference sequence). The CDR3 loop reads CSATGTGGPLHF. The CDR3 coding sequence is TGCAGTGCTACCGGGACAGGTGGACCCCTCCACTTT.

This clonotype was picked up many times. The J gene is TRBJ2-1, the V gene TRBV29-1; 8 positions agree with TRBD2. CDR3 size: 11 residues. Germline trimming cut 4 bases from V and 9 bases from J; bases unmatched to any gene: 2. Germline V gives CDR1 SQVTM, CDR2 ANQGSEA. CDR3 region: CSVVGRAEQFF. The CDR3 DNA follows: TGCAGCGTTGTCGGGAGGGCTGAGCAGTTCTTC.

This clonotype was seen many times. This chain connects TRBV5-1 to TRBJ1-1, with D unresolved. CDR3 size: 13 residues. V lost 2 bases and J 3 bases, leaving 8 bases between the germline ends. The germline V gene has CDR1 SGHRS and CDR2 YFSETQ. CDR3 residues: CASSFTTDTEAFF. The CDR3 region has the DNA TGCGCCAGCAGCTTCACGACTGACACTGAAGCTTTCTTT. The entire variable domain, with the rest obtained from reference TRBV5-1 and TRBJ1-1, is as follows: KAGVTQTPRYLIKTRGQQVTLSCSPISGHRSVSWYQQTPGQGLQFLFEYFSETQRNKGNFPGRFSGRQFSNSRSEMNVSTLELGDSALYLCASSFTTDTEAFFGQGTRLTVV.

This clonotype turned up a few times. The V and J genes are TRBV28 and TRBJ2-5; either TRBD1 or TRBD2 may supply D (5 bases each). Trimming removed 2 bases from V and 1 base from J, with 8 bases in between. CDR3 length: 14 residues. Germline-derived CDR1 and CDR2 are MDHEN and SYDVKM. The CDR3 DNA follows: TGTGCCAGCAGTTTAGGGGGTCCCCAAGAGACCCAGTACTTC. Protein: CASSLGGPQETQYF.

This clonotype was found a few times. This chain connects TRBV12-3 or TRBV12-4 to TRBJ1-5; unclear D gene. V was trimmed by 2 bases and J by 3 bases, leaving 8 bases between them. This CDR3 is built from 14 residues. As DNA, the CDR3 is TGTGCCAGCAGTTTAAACAGTTTCAATCAGCCCCAGCATTTT. This gives the protein CASSLNSFNQPQHF.

This clonotype was detected ten times or more. The chain uses TRBV7-8 and TRBJ2-3; 9 positions agree with TRBD2. V gave up 5 bases and J gave up 4 bases; unmatched junction bases: 7. The CDR3 has 15 residues. Germline V gene lookup returns CDR1 SGHVS and CDR2 FQNEAQ. In DNA, the CDR3 is TGTGCCAGCAGCAGGAAGCGGGGGGACGCAGATACGCAGTATTTT. It encodes CASSRKRGDADTQYF.

The V call is TRBV20-1, the J call TRBJ2-7, with TRBD1 matching over 8 bases. Per germline, CDR1 DFQATT and CDR2 SNEGSKA (reference sequence). CDR3 length: 14 amino acids. V was clipped by 6 bases and J by 3 bases; unmatched bases: 10. This CDR3 is CSAPNTGGNYEQYF. CDR3 bases: TGCAGTGCGCCCAACACAGGGGGAAACTACGAGCAGTACTTC.

This clonotype was counted many times. The rearrangement links TRBV7-2 to TRBJ1-3; no firm D call. In germline, CDR1 is SGHTA, CDR2 FQGNSA. Trimming removed 5 bases at V and 0 bases at J, with 11 bases between. CDR3 length: 15 residues. DNA of the CDR3: TGTGCCAGCAGCCCACCCGGACCCTCTGGAAACACCATATATTTT. It yields the protein CASSPPGPSGNTIYF. Supplemented by reference TRBV7-2 and TRBJ1-3, the full variable domain reads GAGVSQSPSNKVTEKGKDVELRCDPISGHTALYWYRQSLGQGLEFLIYFQGNSAPDKSGLPSDRFSAERTGGSVSTLTIQRTQQEDSAVYLCASSPPGPSGNTIYFGEGSWLTVV.

The chain carries TRBV28 and TRBJ2-3, with D perhaps matching TRBD1 (6 bases). From germline, CDR1 is MDHEN and CDR2 SYDVKM. The CDR3 is 16 amino acids. With 7 bases removed from V and 0 bases from J, the gap between germline ends came to 17 bases. DNA for the CDR3: TGTGCCAGCACCGGCCCCGCAGGGGTGAGCACAGATACGCAGTATTTT. It translates to CASTGPAGVSTDTQYF.

The table lists this clonotype with many counts. The V gene is TRBV12-3 or TRBV12-4, the J gene TRBJ2-7, with D perhaps matching TRBD1 or TRBD2 (7 bases each). The CDR3 runs to 14 residues. Trimming took 8 bases from V and 0 from J, leaving 14 bases between them. The CDR3 coding sequence is TGTGCCAGCTCCAGGGGGGGGAGCTCCTACGAGCAGTACTTC. This encodes CASSRGGSSYEQYF.

V usage is TRBV20-1 and J usage is TRBJ2-5; D gene ambiguous. The CDR3 sequence is 14 residues long. CDR1 is DFQATT and CDR2 is SNEGSKA in the germline V gene (reference sequence). V lost 4 bases, J lost 2 bases, and 14 bases lay in between. The CDR3 region is CSATPDTSQETQYF. The CDR3 DNA sequence: TGCAGTGCTACACCCGACACATCTCAAGAGACCCAGTACTTC.

Many counts were recorded for this clonotype. The rearrangement joins TRBV5-1 to TRBJ2-3; 10 bases are a match to TRBD2. V trimming: 4 bases; J trimming: 4 bases; junction bases outside the gene matches: 9. This CDR3 comprises 16 residues. Germline V gene data show CDR1 as SGHRS and CDR2 as YFSETQ. CDR3 protein: CASSPRPLAGSDTQYF. Written as DNA, the CDR3 is TGCGCCAGCAGCCCCCGCCCACTAGCGGGATCAGATACGCAGTATTTT.

This clonotype has at least ten counts. The chain recombines TRBV20-1 with TRBJ2-6; no clear D. This CDR3 comprises 15 residues. Germline loops: CDR1 DFQATT, CDR2 SNEGSKA (reference sequence). V gave up 6 bases and J gave up 1 base, with 13 bases separating them. The CDR3 spells CSAPWIESGANVLTF. The CDR3 DNA follows: TGCAGTGCGCCCTGGATAGAGTCTGGGGCCAACGTCCTGACTTTC.

Many counts were recorded for this clonotype. V gene TRBV12-3 or TRBV12-4 combines with J gene TRBJ2-7, with TRBD1 matching over 9 bases. With V trimmed by 4 bases and J by 4 bases, 5 bases remained unmatched. This CDR3 has 14 residues. The CDR3 loop reads CASSYGQGLYEQYF. The CDR3 DNA is TGTGCCAGCAGTTACGGACAGGGGTTATACGAGCAGTACTTC.

The table lists this clonotype with a few counts. J is TRBJ2-5 and V is TRBV20-1; either TRBD1 or TRBD2 may supply D (6 bases each). Germline lookup yields CDR1 DFQATT and CDR2 SNEGSKA (reference sequence). There are 13 residues in the CDR3. V was clipped by 3 bases and J by 5 bases, with 13 bases between them. CDR3 protein: CSASLGGAETQYF. The CDR3 DNA is TGCAGTGCTAGTCTGGGGGGCGCGGAGACCCAGTACTTC.

V gene TRBV6-2 or TRBV6-3 combines with J gene TRBJ2-5; TRBD1 or TRBD2 may be the D gene (5 bases each). The CDR3 covers 16 residues. Germline V gene data show CDR1 as MNHEY and CDR2 as SVGEGT. Deletions cut 2 bases from V and 1 base from J, with 14 bases between. The CDR3 sequence is CASSYAANGAQETQYF. The CDR3 DNA is TGTGCCAGCAGTTACGCGGCCAACGGGGCCCAAGAGACCCAGTACTTC.

J is TRBJ2-7 and V is TRBV20-1; TRBD1 agrees at 9 bases. Unmatched junction bases numbered 8, after V lost 5 bases and J lost 3 bases. The germline gives CDR1 DFQATT, CDR2 SNEGSKA (reference sequence). The CDR3 has 14 amino acids. The CDR3 region is CSAHTGQGYYEQYF. In nucleotides, the CDR3 is TGCAGTGCTCACACGGGACAGGGATACTACGAGCAGTACTTC.

In this sample, this clonotype turned up many times. The chain uses TRBV12-3 or TRBV12-4 and TRBJ2-7, with D perhaps matching TRBD1 or TRBD2 (5 bases each). Trimming pared 7 bases from V and 7 bases from J, leaving 23 bases between. The CDR3 consists of 15 residues. The CDR3 DNA sequence: TGTGCCAGCACCCCCGGGACGGGCATCTCTCGGGAGCAGTACTTC. This encodes CASTPGTGISREQYF.

This chain joins TRBV6-1 and TRBJ1-1; unclear D gene. Trimming shortened V by 5 bases and J by 1 base, and 11 bases separated the two germline ends. The length of the CDR3 is 14 residues. The germline gives CDR1 MNHNS, CDR2 SASEGT. The CDR3 nucleotides read TGTGCCAGCAGTACCCGCAGGCGGAACACTGAAGCTTTCTTT. Encoded protein: CASSTRRRNTEAFF.

V gene TRBV19 combines with J gene TRBJ2-3; 7 nucleotides line up with TRBD1. Germline V gives CDR1 LNHDA, CDR2 SQIVND (reference sequence). Germline trimming cut 6 bases from V and 0 bases from J; bases unmatched to any gene: 9. The CDR3 has 16 residues. DNA of the CDR3: TGTGCCAGTAGGGTCGGTGGGACAGCTAGCACAGATACGCAGTATTTT. It translates to CASRVGGTASTDTQYF.

This clonotype has at least ten counts. The rearrangement joins TRBV12-3 or TRBV12-4 to TRBJ2-2; 8 bases match TRBD2. J lost 4 bases, V lost 5 bases, and 6 bases had no gene match. The CDR3 contains 15 residues. Here the CDR3 DNA reads TGTGCCAGCAGTGCCCGTCGGGGGGGCACCGGGGAGCTGTTTTTT. This gives the protein CASSARRGGTGELFF.

The chain carries TRBV24-1 and TRBJ2-3, with a tentative D call TRBD2 (5 bases). CDR1 KGHDR and CDR2 SFDVKD come from the germline V gene. Trimming cost V 8 bases and J 10 bases, with 21 bases left between them. CDR3 size: 14 residues. In DNA, the CDR3 is TGTGCCACCACCCGAAGGGAAGGTTACGGGGCGCAGTATTTT. Protein: CATTRREGYGAQYF.

About this clonotype: One base away lies a much larger clone, so this may be a sequencing read error. The chain joins TRBV10-3 to TRBJ2-5; D not certain. Germline lookup yields CDR1 ENHRY and CDR2 SYGVKD. V was shortened by 2 bases and J by 7 bases, with 20 bases between the two germline ends. The CDR3 totals 16 residues. The CDR3 loop is CAISEVPGPSKGTQYF. The DNA of the CDR3 is TGTGCCATCAGTGAGGTACCGGGTCCGTCTAAAGGGACCCAGTACTTC.